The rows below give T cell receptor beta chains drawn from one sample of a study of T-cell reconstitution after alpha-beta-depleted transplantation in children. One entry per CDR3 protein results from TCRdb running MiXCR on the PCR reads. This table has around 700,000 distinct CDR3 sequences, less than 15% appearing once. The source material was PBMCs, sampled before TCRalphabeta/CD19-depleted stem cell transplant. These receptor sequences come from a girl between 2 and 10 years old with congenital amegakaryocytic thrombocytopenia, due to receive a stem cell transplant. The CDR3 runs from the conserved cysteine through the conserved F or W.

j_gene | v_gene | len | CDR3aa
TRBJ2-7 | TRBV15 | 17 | CATSRPQFAGLSYEQYF
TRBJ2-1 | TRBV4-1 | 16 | CASSRSPPGGIDEQFF
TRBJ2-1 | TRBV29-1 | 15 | CSVARTGTGNDEQFF
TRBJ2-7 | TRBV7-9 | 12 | CASSHPGDEQYF
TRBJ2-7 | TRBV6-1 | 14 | CASSKYQTTYEQYF
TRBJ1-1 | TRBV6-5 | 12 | CASNGQNTEAFF
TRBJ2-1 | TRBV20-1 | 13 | CSASASPYNEQFF
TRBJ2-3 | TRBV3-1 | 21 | CASSQVPGSQITAGTTDTQYF
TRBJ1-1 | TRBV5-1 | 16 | CASSLGVGQYYTEAFF
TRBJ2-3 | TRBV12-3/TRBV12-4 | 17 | CASSLNMAGRFTDTQYF
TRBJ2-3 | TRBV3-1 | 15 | CASSQKQQWPDTQYF
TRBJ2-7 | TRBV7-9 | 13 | CASSFSGSPEQYF
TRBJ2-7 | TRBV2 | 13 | CASMVLPLGEQYF